Listed here are 25 T cell receptor beta chains from one sample, sequenced in a study of cytomegalovirus exposure and HLA in healthy donors. Researchers ran the PCR with 60 Vbeta and 13 Jbeta primers. The assay was immunoSEQ multiplex PCR, and TCRdb's table has in-frame clones only and misses some. Counted here are around 140,000 clones, about 80% occurring once; the ten biggest clones make up 4.5%. Sequencing used PBMCs. The receptors originated from a man in his forties in good health and CMV-seronegative.

The chain employs TRBV6-6 and TRBJ2-5, with 8 bases matching TRBD2. The J call is doubtful: the DNA matches TRBJ2-7 better. The germline V gene has CDR1 MNHNY and CDR2 SVGAGI (reference sequence). CDR3 length: 16 amino acids. CDR3 bases: TGTGCCAGCAGCCCAAAAGGGAGCGGGGGTACCCACGAGCAGTACTTC. This translates into CASSPKGSGGTHEQYF.

V and J are TRBV27 and TRBJ1-2, with D possibly TRBD1 on 5 matching bases. V was clipped by 7 bases and J by 2 bases, with 14 bases between them. This CDR3 comprises 14 residues. Germline V gives CDR1 MNHEY, CDR2 SMNVEV (reference sequence). The CDR3 sequence: CASTPGGGNYGYTF. DNA of the CDR3: TGTGCCAGCACTCCCGGGGGGGGAAACTATGGCTACACCTTC.

The V and J genes are TRBV5-6 and TRBJ1-4; a weak D match, TRBD1 (5 bases). The CDR3 covers 15 residues. In germline, CDR1 is SGHDT, CDR2 YYEEEE. The ends were cut back, 1 base at V and 7 bases at J, with 14 bases in the middle. DNA of the CDR3: TGTGCCAGCAGCTTGAGGCCAGGGATAGCTGAAAAACTGTTTTTT. Protein: CASSLRPGIAEKLFF.

The chain recombines TRBV9 with TRBJ2-7, with D possibly being TRBD2 (6 bases). The CDR3 consists of 13 residues. V was clipped by 4 bases and J by 7 bases, with 15 bases between them. CDR1 is SGDLS, CDR2 YYNGEE, per germline. DNA of the CDR3: TGTGCCAGCAGCCGGGACTTGGGGTGGGAGCAGTACTTC. Its protein product is CASSRDLGWEQYF. The entire variable domain, with the rest obtained from reference TRBV9 and TRBJ2-7, is as follows: DSGVTQTPKHLITATGQRVTLRCSPRSGDLSVYWYQQSLDQGLQFLIQYYNGEERAKGNILERFSAQQFPDLHSELNLSSLELGDSALYFCASSRDLGWEQYFGPGTRLTVT.

This clone was detected only a few times. This chain links TRBV5-6 with TRBJ1-1; D ambiguous. The V gene lost 5 bases and the J gene lost 7 bases, with 15 bases spanning the gap. Germline assignment: CDR1 SGHDT and CDR2 YYEEEE. This CDR3 region has 13 residues. Here the CDR3 reads CASRPPGSLEAFF. The CDR3 nucleotides are TGTGCCAGCAGGCCGCCGGGATCTCTTGAAGCTTTCTTT.

V usage is TRBV7-9 and J usage is TRBJ1-2; D gene unclear. Germline lookup yields CDR1 SEHNR and CDR2 FQNEAQ (reference sequence). The V end was cut by 5 bases, the J end by 2 bases, with 3 bases between. The CDR3 runs 11 residues. CDR3: CASSQNYGYTF. The CDR3 bases are TGTGCCAGCAGCCAAAACTATGGCTACACCTTC.

This chain connects TRBV7-9 to TRBJ2-3; weak D call: TRBD2 (7 bases). In germline, CDR1 is SEHNR, CDR2 FQNEAQ (reference sequence). The V end lost 5 bases, the J end lost 6 bases, and 18 bases lay between the germline ends. This CDR3 is built from 15 residues. The CDR3 coding sequence is TGTGCCAGCAGCCTGCTAGGGGGGGTCGGGGATACGCAGTATTTT. It codes for CASSLLGGVGDTQYF.

In this sample, this clone turned up a few times. V is TRBV6-5 and J is TRBJ1-1, with 7 bases fitting TRBD1. V lost 2 bases, J lost 6 bases, and 12 bases stayed unmatched. The CDR3 consists of 16 residues. Germline V gene lookup returns CDR1 MNHEY and CDR2 SVGAGI. CDR3 region: CASSYGSRRQGAEAFF. CDR3 in DNA: TGTGCCAGCAGTTACGGGTCGAGACGACAGGGTGCTGAAGCTTTCTTT.

The genes are TRBV6-6 and TRBJ1-1, with D unclear. Germline V lookup: CDR1 MNHNY, CDR2 SVGAGI (reference sequence). This CDR3 has 12 residues. V gave up 4 bases and J gave up 6 bases, with 9 bases separating them. DNA for the CDR3: TGTGCCAGCAGTTCACTCTACGCTGAAGCTTTCTTT. Amino acids: CASSSLYAEAFF.

DNA of the CDR3: TGCGCCAGCAGCCCCTCCCGTGGTAGCGGGGTCACAGATACGCAGTATTTT. Translation: CASSPSRGSGVTDTQYF. The chain combines TRBV4-1 with TRBJ2-3; 8 bases align to TRBD2. The CDR3 is 17 amino acids. V lost 4 bases to trimming and J lost 2 bases; unmatched junction nucleotides: 11. CDR1 is MGHRA, CDR2 YSYEKL, per germline.

The J gene is TRBJ2-2, the V gene TRBV9; no clear D gene. The CDR3 runs to 13 residues. Germline V lookup: CDR1 SGDLS, CDR2 YYNGEE. Trimming cost V 5 bases and J 2 bases, with 7 bases left between them. CDR3 region: CASSRLNTGELFF. Here the CDR3 DNA reads TGTGCCAGCAGTCGACTTAACACCGGGGAGCTGTTTTTT.

The V call is TRBV15, the J call TRBJ1-2; D unclear. V was shortened by 0 bases and J by 4 bases, with 18 bases between the two germline ends. Germline V gene data show CDR1 as LNHNV and CDR2 as YYDKDF (reference sequence). This CDR3 region has 17 residues. The DNA for the CDR3 is TGTGCCACCAGCAGAGACCCACTCTCTATTATATCCTATGGCTACACCTTC. This sequence encodes CATSRDPLSIISYGYTF.

The chain is built from TRBV7-2 and TRBJ1-2, with 8 positions matching TRBD1. This CDR3 has 12 amino acids. CDR1 SGHTA and CDR2 FQGNSA come from the germline V gene. Germline trimming cut 4 bases from V and 6 bases from J; bases unmatched to any gene: 1. CDR3 residues: CASSSTGDGYTF. CDR3 nucleotide sequence: TGTGCCAGCAGCTCGACAGGGGATGGCTACACCTTC.

This sequence joins TRBV4-3 and TRBJ1-5; tentatively, D is TRBD1 (5 bases). The CDR3 totals 14 residues. Between the trimmed V and J ends, which lost 4 bases and 6 bases, there was a span of 13 bases. CDR1 and CDR2 from the germline V gene are LGHNA and YSLEER. In nucleotides, the CDR3 is TGCGCCAGCAGCCTCAGTAAGGGGATTCAGCCCCAGCATTTT. This sequence encodes CASSLSKGIQPQHF.

The chain joins TRBV19 to TRBJ1-5; D might be TRBD1 (5 bases). The CDR3 extends over 16 amino acids. Germline-derived CDR1 and CDR2 are LNHDA and SQIVND (reference sequence). The V and J ends lost 7 bases and 7 bases respectively, with 23 bases between them. Written as DNA, the CDR3 is TGTGCCAGTAAGATTACCGCCAGGGTTTCAAGCCAGCCCCAGCATTTT. Its translation: CASKITARVSSQPQHF.

In its sample, this clone was seen once. The chain combines TRBV6-5 with TRBJ2-7, with 7 positions matching TRBD1. Germline-derived CDR1 and CDR2 are MNHEY and SVGAGI. With 2 bases clipped from V and 7 bases from J, the junction kept 14 bases outside the gene matches. The CDR3 has 16 amino acids. The CDR3 reads CASSYLRIGGYGEQYF. The DNA of the CDR3 is TGTGCCAGCAGTTACCTAAGGATAGGGGGCTATGGAGAGCAGTACTTC.

This clone was detected only a few times. The chain has TRBV5-6 and TRBJ1-1; TRBD1 matches at 9 bases. Trimming removed 1 base from V and 0 bases from J; junction bases left unmatched: 4. Germline V gene data show CDR1 as SGHDT and CDR2 as YYEEEE. The CDR3 covers 16 residues. This CDR3 is CASSLLQGALNTEAFF. CDR3 sequence (DNA): TGTGCCAGCAGCTTGTTACAGGGGGCCTTGAACACTGAAGCTTTCTTT.

A single count supports this clone. The rearrangement uses TRBV10-2 and TRBJ1-1; D is possibly TRBD1 (6 bases). Germline-derived CDR1 and CDR2 are WSHSY and SAAADI. V lost 3 bases to trimming and J lost 5 bases, with 13 bases between them. There are 14 residues in the CDR3. The CDR3 sequence: CASSDQQGRTEAFF. The CDR3 DNA reads as TGCGCCAGCAGTGATCAACAGGGCAGGACTGAAGCTTTCTTT.

DNA for the CDR3: TGTGCCACCGAAGCAACAGGGGCTATGAAGCTTCAGCCCCAGCATTTT. Its translation: CATEATGAMKLQPQHF. This chain links TRBV19 with TRBJ1-5; 7 bases map to TRBD1. The CDR3 totals 16 residues. V was pared by 10 bases and J by 6 bases, with 18 bases of the junction left unmatched. CDR1 LNHDA and CDR2 SQIVND come from the germline V gene (reference sequence).

The V and J genes are TRBV29-1 and TRBJ2-7; 8 nucleotides line up with TRBD2. The CDR3 runs to 14 residues. Germline CDR1 is SQVTM and CDR2 is ANQGSEA. J gave up 0 bases and V 7 bases, and 8 bases lay outside the gene matches. This chain's CDR3 is CSAQRGTGSYEQYF. The CDR3 DNA reads as TGCAGCGCTCAGCGGGGGACCGGCTCCTACGAGCAGTACTTC.

The V call is TRBV9, the J call TRBJ2-1, with 8 positions matching TRBD1. The V gene's germline CDR1 is SGDLS and CDR2 YYNGEE. The CDR3 runs to 16 residues. V lost 4 bases and J lost 2; bases outside the gene matches: 8. In DNA, the CDR3 is TGTGCCAGCAGCCCCCACAGGGGGTATACCTACAATGAGCAGTTCTTC. Translated: CASSPHRGYTYNEQFF.

This sequence joins TRBV15 and TRBJ2-4; 7 bases map to TRBD1. The J segment lost 3 bases and the V segment lost 3 bases, leaving 5 bases of the junction unmatched. The CDR3 consists of 15 residues. CDR1 and CDR2 (germline): LNHNV, YYDKDF (reference sequence). CDR3 in amino acids: CATSRAGTDKNIQYF. As DNA, the CDR3 is TGTGCCACCAGCAGGGCCGGGACAGACAAAAACATTCAGTACTTC. Using reference TRBV15 and TRBJ2-4 for the parts outside the CDR3, the full variable domain is DAMVIQNPRYQVTQFGKPVTLSCSQTLNHNVMYWYQQKSSQAPKLLFHYYDKDFNNEADTPDNFQSRRPNTSFCFLDIRSPGLGDTAMYLCATSRAGTDKNIQYFGAGTRLSVL.

The J gene is TRBJ2-1, the V gene TRBV18; D might be TRBD1 (6 bases). Germline CDR1 and CDR2: KGHSH and LQKENI. The CDR3 runs 13 residues. V lost 6 bases and J lost 12, with 18 bases in between. The chain's CDR3 is CASSLQGAGGQFF. The DNA of the CDR3 is TGTGCCAGCTCCCTACAGGGCGCGGGTGGGCAGTTCTTC.

V usage is TRBV7-2 and J usage is TRBJ2-7; D is possibly TRBD2 (6 bases). V lost 1 base and J 2 bases, leaving 12 bases between the germline ends. This CDR3 region has 15 residues. CDR1 and CDR2 from the germline V gene are SGHTA and FQGNSA. In DNA, the CDR3 is TGTGCCAGCAGCTTAGGGGCAGGGAGGACCTACGAGCAGTACTTC. Translating gives CASSLGAGRTYEQYF.

Comments on this clone: A junction end diverges from the germline sequence, so it may reflect a read error. The chain has TRBV30 and TRBJ2-4; the D gene is possibly TRBD1 (5 bases). The CDR3 sequence is 11 residues long. Germline CDR1 reads GTSNPN; CDR2 reads SVGIG (reference sequence). The CDR3 reads CAWSDRTLPHF. The CDR3 DNA sequence: TGTGCCTGGAGTGACCGGACATTACCTCACTTC.